This T cell receptor (beta chain) was captured in a study of T-cell memory formation after mild COVID-19. Across the study: Largely donor-specific TCR clusters were found. Regarding the study as a whole: CD4/CD8 balance held among clones contracting day 15 to 85, and later expanders leaned CD4+. Pre-infection memory carried some responding clones, suggesting that cross-reactive memory joined. Proof of SARS-CoV-2 specificity was absent for the second-wave clones that crested on day 37.

Germline trimming cut 2 bases from V and 6 bases from J; bases unmatched to any gene: 7. Germline CDR1 DFQATT, CDR2 SNEGSKA (reference sequence). This CDR3 has 15 amino acids. This clonotype was seen at least ten times. Its specificity is unknown. TCRdb re-called the 5' RACE reads with MiXCR, one entry per CDR3 protein. Of fewer than 140,000 distinct CDR3 sequences listed, over 15% were seen once; the top ten hold less than 35%. The chain combines TRBV20-1 with TRBJ1-5, with 10 nucleotides matching TRBD1. The receptor comes from an adult woman who had mild COVID-19 (a few samples of this study predate the infection). Cell type and time point are not known. Sequencing was done on a sample of PBMCs or a T cell subset sorted from them (not recorded which). The CDR3 loop is CSARPTGGEGQPQHF. Here the CDR3 DNA reads TGCAGTGCTAGACCGACAGGGGGCGAGGGTCAGCCCCAGCATTTT.